The subject of this entry is one T cell receptor (beta chain). TCRdb's copy holds only in-frame clones and misses some; the assay was immunoSEQ multiplex PCR. The table has 390,000 or so clones, around 86% seen once. The CDR3 is made up of 16 amino acids. Germline V gene lookup returns CDR1 MNHNS and CDR2 SASEGT. Unmatched junction bases numbered 10, after V lost 3 bases and J lost 3 bases. The sample comes from a study of blood T cell repertoires in COVID-19. On the study more broadly: The samples span acute and convalescent COVID-19 from the United States, Italy and Spain.

The clonotype originates from a woman aged 25-40 years with active or convalescent COVID-19. Material for sequencing was peripheral blood. J is TRBJ1-1 and V is TRBV6-1, with TRBD1 matching over 7 bases. Written as DNA, the CDR3 is TGTGCCAGCAGTGACCAAGACAGGGCTGGCGACACTGAAGCTTTCTTT. Amino acid sequence: CASSDQDRAGDTEAFF.